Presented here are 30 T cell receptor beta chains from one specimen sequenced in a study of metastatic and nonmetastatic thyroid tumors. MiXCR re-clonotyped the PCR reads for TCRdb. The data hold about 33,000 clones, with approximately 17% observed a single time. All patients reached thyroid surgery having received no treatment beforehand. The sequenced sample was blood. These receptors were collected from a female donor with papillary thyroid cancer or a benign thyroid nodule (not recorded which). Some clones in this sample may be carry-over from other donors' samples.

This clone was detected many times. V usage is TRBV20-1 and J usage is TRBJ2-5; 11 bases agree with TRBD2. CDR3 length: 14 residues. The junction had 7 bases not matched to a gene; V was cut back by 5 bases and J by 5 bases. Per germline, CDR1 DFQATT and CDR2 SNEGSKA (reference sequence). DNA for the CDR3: TGCAGTGCTCCACTAGCGGGGGCGAGGGAGACCCAGTACTTC. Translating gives CSAPLAGARETQYF.

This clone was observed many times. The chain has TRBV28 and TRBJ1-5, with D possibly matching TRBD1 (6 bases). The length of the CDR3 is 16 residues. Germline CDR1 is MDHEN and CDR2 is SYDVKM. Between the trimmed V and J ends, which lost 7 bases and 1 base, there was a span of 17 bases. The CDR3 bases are TGTGCCAGCAATCCTGCGGACAGCAGGAGCAATCAGCCCCAGCATTTT. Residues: CASNPADSRSNQPQHF.

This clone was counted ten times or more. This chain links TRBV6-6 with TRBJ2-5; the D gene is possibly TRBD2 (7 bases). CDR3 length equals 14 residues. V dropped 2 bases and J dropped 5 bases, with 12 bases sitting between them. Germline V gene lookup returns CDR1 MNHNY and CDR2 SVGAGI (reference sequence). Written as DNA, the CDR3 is TGTGCCAGCAGTTACACGGGGGGCCAGGAGACCCAGTACTTC. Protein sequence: CASSYTGGQETQYF.

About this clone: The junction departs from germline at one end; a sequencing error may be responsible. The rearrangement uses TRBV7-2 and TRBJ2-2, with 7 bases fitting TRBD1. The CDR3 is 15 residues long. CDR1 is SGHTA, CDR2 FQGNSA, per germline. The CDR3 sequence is CASSTGVAVTWELFF. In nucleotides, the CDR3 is TGTGCCAGCAGCACAGGGGTCGCAGTCACCTGGGAGCTGTTTTTT.

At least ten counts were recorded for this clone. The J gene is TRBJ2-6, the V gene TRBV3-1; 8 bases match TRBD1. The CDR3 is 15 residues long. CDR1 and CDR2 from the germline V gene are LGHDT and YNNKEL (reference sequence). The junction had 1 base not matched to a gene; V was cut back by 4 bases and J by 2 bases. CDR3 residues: CASSRRGPGANVLTF. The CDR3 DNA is TGTGCCAGCAGCCGCAGGGGGCCTGGGGCCAACGTCCTGACTTTC.

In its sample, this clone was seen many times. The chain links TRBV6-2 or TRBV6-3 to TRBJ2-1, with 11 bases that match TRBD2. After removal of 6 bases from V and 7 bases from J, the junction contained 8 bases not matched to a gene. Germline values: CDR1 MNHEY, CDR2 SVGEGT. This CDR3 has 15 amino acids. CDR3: CASRVSGRARNEQFF. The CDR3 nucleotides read TGTGCCAGCAGGGTTAGCGGGAGGGCGAGAAATGAGCAGTTCTTC.

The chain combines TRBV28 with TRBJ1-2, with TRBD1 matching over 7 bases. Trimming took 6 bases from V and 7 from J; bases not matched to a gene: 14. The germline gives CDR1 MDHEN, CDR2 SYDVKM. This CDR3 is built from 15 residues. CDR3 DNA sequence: TGTGCCAGCAGCCCATTGGCGACAGGGAGAGCTGGCTACACCTTC. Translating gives CASSPLATGRAGYTF.

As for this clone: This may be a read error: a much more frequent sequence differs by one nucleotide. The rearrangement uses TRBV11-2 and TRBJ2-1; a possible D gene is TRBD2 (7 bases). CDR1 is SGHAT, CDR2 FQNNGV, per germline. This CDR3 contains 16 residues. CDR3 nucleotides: TGTGCCAGCATCTTAGGCGGGGGCGCCTCCTACAATGAGCAGTTCTTC. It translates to CASILGGGASYNEQFF.

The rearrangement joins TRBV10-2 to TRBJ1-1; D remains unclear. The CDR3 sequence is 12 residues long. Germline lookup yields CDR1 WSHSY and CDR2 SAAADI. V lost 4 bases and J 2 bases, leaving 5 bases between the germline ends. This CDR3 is CASSGVNTEAFF. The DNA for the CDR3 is TGCGCCAGCAGTGGGGTCAACACTGAAGCTTTCTTT.

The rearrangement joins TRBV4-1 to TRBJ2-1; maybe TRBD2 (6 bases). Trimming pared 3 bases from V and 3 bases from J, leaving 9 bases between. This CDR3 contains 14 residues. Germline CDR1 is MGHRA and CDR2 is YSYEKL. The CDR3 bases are TGCGCCAGCAGCCAGGCTAGCGACTACAATGAGCAGTTCTTC. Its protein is CASSQASDYNEQFF.

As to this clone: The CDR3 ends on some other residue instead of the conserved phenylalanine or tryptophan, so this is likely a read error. This CDR3 is CASSQAVSPVGCYTY. CDR3 DNA sequence: TGTGCCAGCAGCCAAGCAGTCAGCCCGGTTGGTTGCTACACCTAC. The rearrangement uses TRBV7-2 and TRBJ1-2, with D unresolved. This CDR3 has 15 amino acids. CDR1 and CDR2 from the germline V gene are SGHTA and FQGNSA. V was shortened by 5 bases and J by 9 bases, with 22 bases between the two germline ends.

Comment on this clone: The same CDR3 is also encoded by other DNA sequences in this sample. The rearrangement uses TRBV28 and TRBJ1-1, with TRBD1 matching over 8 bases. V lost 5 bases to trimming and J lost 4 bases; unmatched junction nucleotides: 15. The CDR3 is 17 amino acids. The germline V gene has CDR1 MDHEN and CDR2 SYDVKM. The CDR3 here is CASSPPGQGTTGTEAFF. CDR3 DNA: TGTGCCAGCAGTCCGCCTGGACAGGGTACGACTGGCACTGAAGCTTTCTTT.

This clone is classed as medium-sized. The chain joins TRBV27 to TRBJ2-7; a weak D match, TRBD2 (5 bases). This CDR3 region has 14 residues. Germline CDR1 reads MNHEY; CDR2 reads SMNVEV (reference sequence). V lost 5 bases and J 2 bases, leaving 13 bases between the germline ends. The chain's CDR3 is CASSAGRGAYEQYF. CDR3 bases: TGTGCCAGCAGTGCCGGACGGGGAGCCTACGAGCAGTACTTC.

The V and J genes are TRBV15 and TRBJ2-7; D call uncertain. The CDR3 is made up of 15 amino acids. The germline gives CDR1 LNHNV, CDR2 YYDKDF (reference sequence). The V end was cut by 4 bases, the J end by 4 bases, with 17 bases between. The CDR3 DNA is TGTGCCACCAGCAAGAGTCATGGGCCGGGTTACGAGCAGTACTTC. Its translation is CATSKSHGPGYEQYF.

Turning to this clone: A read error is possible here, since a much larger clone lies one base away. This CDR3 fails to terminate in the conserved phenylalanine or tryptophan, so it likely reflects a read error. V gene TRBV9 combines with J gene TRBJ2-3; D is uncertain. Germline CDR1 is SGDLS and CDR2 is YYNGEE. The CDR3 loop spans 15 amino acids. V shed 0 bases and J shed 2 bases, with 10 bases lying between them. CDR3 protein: CASSVAPLVTDTQYS. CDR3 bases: TGTGCCAGCAGCGTAGCCCCCCTTGTCACAGATACGCAGTATTCT.

DNA of the CDR3: TGCGCCAGCAGCCAAGGCGCAGGGGGCATCTACGAGCAGTACTTC. This encodes CASSQGAGGIYEQYF. This chain connects TRBV4-3 to TRBJ2-7; TRBD1 agrees at 8 bases. The ends lost 1 base at V and 3 bases at J; junction bases unmatched: 5. The CDR3 consists of 15 residues. CDR1 and CDR2 from the germline V gene are LGHNA and YSLEER.

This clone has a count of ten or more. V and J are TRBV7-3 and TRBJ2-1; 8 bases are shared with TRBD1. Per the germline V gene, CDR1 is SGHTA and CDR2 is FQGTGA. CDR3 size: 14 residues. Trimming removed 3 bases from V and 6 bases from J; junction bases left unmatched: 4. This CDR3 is CASSLDRVRNEQFF. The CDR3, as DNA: TGTGCCAGCAGCTTGGACAGGGTTCGCAATGAGCAGTTCTTC.

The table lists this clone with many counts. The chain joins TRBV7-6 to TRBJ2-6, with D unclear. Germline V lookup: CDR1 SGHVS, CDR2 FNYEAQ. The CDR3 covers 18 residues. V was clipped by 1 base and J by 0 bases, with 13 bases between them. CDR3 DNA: TGTGCCAGCAGCTTAGTAATGGCAGGCAGCTCTGGGGCCAACGTCCTGACTTTC. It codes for CASSLVMAGSSGANVLTF.

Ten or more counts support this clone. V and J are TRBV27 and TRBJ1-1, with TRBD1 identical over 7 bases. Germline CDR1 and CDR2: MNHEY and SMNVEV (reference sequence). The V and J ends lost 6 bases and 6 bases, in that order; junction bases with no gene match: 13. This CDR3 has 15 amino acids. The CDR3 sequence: CASSRDRVGSPEAFF. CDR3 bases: TGTGCCAGCAGCCGAGACAGGGTGGGTTCGCCTGAAGCTTTCTTT.

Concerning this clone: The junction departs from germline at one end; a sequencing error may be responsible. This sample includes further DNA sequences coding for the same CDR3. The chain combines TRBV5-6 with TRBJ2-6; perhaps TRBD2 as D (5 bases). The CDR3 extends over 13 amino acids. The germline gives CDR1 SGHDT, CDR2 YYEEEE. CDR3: CASRALEANVLTF. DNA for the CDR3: TGTGCCAGCAGGGCCCTGGAGGCCAACGTCCTTACTTTC.

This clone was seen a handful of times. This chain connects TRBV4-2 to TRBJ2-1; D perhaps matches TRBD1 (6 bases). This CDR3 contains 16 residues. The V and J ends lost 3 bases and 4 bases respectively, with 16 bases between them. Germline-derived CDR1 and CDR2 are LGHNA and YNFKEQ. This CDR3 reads CASSQRTGFVYNEQFF. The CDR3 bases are TGTGCCAGCAGCCAGAGAACAGGGTTTGTTTACAATGAGCAGTTCTTC.

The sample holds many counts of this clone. CDR3 in DNA: TGTGCCAGCAGTCGGACAGGGGGCGCGTTAAGGGAAAAACTGTTTTTT. This sequence encodes CASSRTGGALREKLFF. This rearrangement joins TRBV6-1 to TRBJ1-4; 11 bases are a match to TRBD1. CDR1 MNHNS and CDR2 SASEGT come from the germline V gene. CDR3 length: 16 amino acids. The V gene end was trimmed by 5 bases and the J gene end by 8 bases; junction bases not matched to a gene: 10.

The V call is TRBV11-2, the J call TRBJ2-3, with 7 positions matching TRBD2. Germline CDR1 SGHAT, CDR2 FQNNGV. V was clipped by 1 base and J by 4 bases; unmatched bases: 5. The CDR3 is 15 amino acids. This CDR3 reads CASSLGPGRPDTQYF. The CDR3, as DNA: TGTGCCAGCAGCTTAGGCCCCGGGAGGCCAGATACGCAGTATTTT. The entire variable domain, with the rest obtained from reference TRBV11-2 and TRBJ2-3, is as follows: EAGVAQSPRYKIIEKRQSVAFWCNPISGHATLYWYQQILGQGPKLLIQFQNNGVVDDSQLPKDRFSAERLKGVDSTLKIQPAKLEDSAVYLCASSLGPGRPDTQYFGPGTRLTVL.

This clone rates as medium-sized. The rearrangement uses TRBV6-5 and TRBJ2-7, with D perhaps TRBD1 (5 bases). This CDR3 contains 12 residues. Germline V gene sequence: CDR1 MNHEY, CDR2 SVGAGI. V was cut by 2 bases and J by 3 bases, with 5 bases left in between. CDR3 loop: CASSYGHYEQYF. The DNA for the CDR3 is TGTGCCAGCAGTTACGGACACTACGAGCAGTACTTC.

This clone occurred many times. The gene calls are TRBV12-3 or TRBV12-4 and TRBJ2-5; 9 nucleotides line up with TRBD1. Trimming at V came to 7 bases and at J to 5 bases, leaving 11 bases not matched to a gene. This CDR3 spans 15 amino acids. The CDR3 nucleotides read TGTGCCAGCACTCTCAACAGGGACAGGGAGGAGACCCAGTACTTC. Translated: CASTLNRDREETQYF.

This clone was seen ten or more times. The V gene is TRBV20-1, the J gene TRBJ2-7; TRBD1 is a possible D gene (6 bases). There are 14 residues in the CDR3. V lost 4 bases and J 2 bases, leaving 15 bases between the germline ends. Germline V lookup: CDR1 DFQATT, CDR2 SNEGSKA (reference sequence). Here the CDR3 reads CSAKTGRGTYEQYF. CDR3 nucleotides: TGCAGTGCTAAAACCGGCAGGGGTACCTACGAGCAGTACTTC.

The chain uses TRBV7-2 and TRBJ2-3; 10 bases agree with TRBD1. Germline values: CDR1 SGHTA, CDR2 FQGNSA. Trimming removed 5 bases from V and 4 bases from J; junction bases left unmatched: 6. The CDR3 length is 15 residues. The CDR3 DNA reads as TGTGCCAGCAGCCCTGACAGGGGGCTTTCAGATACGCAGTATTTT. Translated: CASSPDRGLSDTQYF.

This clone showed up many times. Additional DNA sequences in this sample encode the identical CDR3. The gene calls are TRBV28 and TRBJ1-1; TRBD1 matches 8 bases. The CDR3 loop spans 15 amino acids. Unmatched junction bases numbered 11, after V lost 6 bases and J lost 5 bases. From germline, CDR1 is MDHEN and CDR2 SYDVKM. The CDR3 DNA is TGTGCCAGCAGGCAAGGCCGGACAGGGTGGACTGAAGCTTTCTTT. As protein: CASRQGRTGWTEAFF.

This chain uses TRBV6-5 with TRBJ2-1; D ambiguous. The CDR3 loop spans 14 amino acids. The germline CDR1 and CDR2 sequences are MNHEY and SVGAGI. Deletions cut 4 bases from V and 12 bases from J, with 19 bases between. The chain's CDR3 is CASSSRRQVDGQFF. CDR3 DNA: TGTGCCAGCAGTTCCCGCAGGCAGGTCGATGGGCAGTTCTTC.

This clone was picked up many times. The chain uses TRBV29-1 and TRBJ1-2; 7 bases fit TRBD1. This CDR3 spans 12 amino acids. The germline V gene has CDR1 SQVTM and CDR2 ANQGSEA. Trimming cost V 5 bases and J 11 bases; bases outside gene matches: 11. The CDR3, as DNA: TGCAGCGTTCGCTACAGGGGAGGTGGTTACACCTTC. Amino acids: CSVRYRGGGYTF.